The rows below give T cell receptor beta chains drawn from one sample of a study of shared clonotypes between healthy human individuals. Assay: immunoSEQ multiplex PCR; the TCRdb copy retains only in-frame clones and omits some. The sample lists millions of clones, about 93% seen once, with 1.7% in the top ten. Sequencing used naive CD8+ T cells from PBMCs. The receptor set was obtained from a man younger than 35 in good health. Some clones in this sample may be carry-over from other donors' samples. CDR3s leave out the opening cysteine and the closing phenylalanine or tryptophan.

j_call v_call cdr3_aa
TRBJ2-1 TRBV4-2 ASSLGYVGSYNEQF
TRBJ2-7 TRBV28 ASSFQGAGEQY
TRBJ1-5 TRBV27 ASSPPGSNQPQH
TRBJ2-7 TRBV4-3 ASSSGTEDYEQY
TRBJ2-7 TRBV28 ASEGQGTSGIYEQY
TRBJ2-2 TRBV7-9 ASSITTGNGELF
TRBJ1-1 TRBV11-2 ASSFLGGANTEAF
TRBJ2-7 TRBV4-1 ASSQVSGPGAFYEQY
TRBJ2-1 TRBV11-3 ASSLRASAYNEQF
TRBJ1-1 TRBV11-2 ASSSRYSRSWNTEAF
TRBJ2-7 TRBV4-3 ASSQDREYYEQY
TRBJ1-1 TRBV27 ASSPGTWGTEAF
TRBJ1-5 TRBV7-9 ASSLGTGWNQPQH
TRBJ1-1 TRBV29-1 SVDTGRDMNTEAF
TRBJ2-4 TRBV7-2 ASSLVGGGKNIQY
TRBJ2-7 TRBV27 ASSLGQGLAGDDEQY
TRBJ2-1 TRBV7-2 ASSNGLALRYNEQF
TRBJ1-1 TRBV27 ASSFVPSGQNTEAF
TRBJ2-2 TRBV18 ASDDRDRSVGLF
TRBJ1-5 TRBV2 ASGSGEGSNQPQH
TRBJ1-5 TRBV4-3 ASSQDYAVNQPQH
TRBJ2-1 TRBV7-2 ASSLLSGSHYLYNEQF
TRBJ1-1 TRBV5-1 ASSSELSRMNTEAF
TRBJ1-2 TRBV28 ASSLQGGGDGYT
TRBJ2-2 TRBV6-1 ASGPGINTGELF
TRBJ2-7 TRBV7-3 ASSTRQGKEQY
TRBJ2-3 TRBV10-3 AISESRFGYRSTDTQY
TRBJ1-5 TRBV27 ASSFQGSNQPQH
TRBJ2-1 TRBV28 ASSPRTGKGYNEQF
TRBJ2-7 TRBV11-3 ASRRVDLYPSSYEQY
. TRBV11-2 ASSRLVDVGGTSYEQY
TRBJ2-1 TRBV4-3 ASSQDLERAALVEQF
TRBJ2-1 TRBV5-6 ASSFWVLNEQF
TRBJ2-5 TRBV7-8 ASSLGDTGWETQY
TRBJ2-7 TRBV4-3 ASSPTLWGNEQY
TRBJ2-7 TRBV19 ASSIFTGRSSYEQY
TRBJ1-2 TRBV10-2 ASSSDRAYYGYT
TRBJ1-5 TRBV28 ASSLRQFNQPQH
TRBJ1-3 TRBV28 ASSQATGPHSSGNTIY
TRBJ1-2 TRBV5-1 ASSSTRGRGYGYT
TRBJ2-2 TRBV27 ASTRRWDTGELF
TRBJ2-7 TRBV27 ASSPLMGLADYEQY
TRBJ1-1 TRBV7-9 ASSLAGTVNTEAF
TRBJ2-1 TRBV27 ASSLGGNYNEQF
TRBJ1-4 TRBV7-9 ASSKRQGAVEKLF
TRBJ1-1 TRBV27 ASSLPRQEYEAF
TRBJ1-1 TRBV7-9 ASSLQGGRGAF
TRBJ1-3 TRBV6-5 ASSPTGADGNTIY
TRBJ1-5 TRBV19 ASSKTGGGGNQPQH
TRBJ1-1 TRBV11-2 ASAAWEGAVMNTEAF
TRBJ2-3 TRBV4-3 ASSQESGNGLAATQY
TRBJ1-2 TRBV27 ASRSGSPYGYT
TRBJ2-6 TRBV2 ASSVTGTGFSGANVLT
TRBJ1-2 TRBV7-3 ASSFGREVT
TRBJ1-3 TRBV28 ASSLRGVAIY
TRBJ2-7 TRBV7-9 ASNPAAGGYEQY